This entry lists 24 T cell receptor beta chains sequenced from one sample in a study of blood T cell repertoires in COVID-19. The table came from immunoSEQ multiplex PCR; TCRdb's copy has only in-frame clones and leaves some out. This sample yields 70,000 to 80,000 clones, of which about 85% are seen a single time; 35% belongs to the top ten. Material: peripheral blood. All receptors derive from an elderly woman with active or convalescent COVID-19.

V is TRBV30 and J is TRBJ1-2; 9 bases agree with TRBD1. The CDR3 is 14 amino acids. V trimming: 3 bases; J trimming: 8 bases; junction bases outside the gene matches: 10. Germline V gives CDR1 GTSNPN, CDR2 SVGIG (reference sequence). The CDR3 sequence: CAWRPTGGARGYTF. The CDR3 DNA reads TGTGCCTGGAGGCCTACAGGGGGCGCGCGGGGCTACACCTTC. Filled out from reference TRBV30 and TRBJ1-2, the complete variable domain reads SQTIHQWPATLVQPVGSPLSLECTVEGTSNPNLYWYRQAAGRGLQLLFYSVGIGQISSEVPQNLSASRPQDRQFILSSKKLLLSDSGFYLCAWRPTGGARGYTFGSGTRLTVV.

The gene calls are TRBV5-1 and TRBJ1-3; 7 bases agree with TRBD1. Germline V gene sequence: CDR1 SGHRS, CDR2 YFSETQ. The CDR3 contains 17 residues. Trimming took 2 bases from V and 0 from J; bases not matched to a gene: 8. The DNA of the CDR3 is TGCGCCAGCAGCTTTTCAGGGGGGTCTAGCTCTGGAAACACCATATATTTT. This encodes CASSFSGGSSSGNTIYF.

The rearrangement uses TRBV11-2 and TRBJ2-1; 8 bases fit TRBD2. Germline assignment: CDR1 SGHAT and CDR2 FQNNGV. V shed 5 bases, J shed 2 bases, and the junction held 14 bases outside the gene matches. This CDR3 region has 18 residues. The CDR3: CASSLPIQTSEAYNEQFF. The CDR3 nucleotides are TGTGCCAGCAGCCTCCCCATCCAGACTAGCGAGGCCTACAATGAGCAGTTCTTC.

The V call is TRBV28, the J call TRBJ2-7; 9 bases are a match to TRBD1. This CDR3 contains 16 residues. J gave up 2 bases and V 6 bases, and 11 bases lay outside the gene matches. Germline V gene data show CDR1 as MDHEN and CDR2 as SYDVKM. CDR3 in amino acids: CASRPRGRQGAYEQYF. As DNA, the CDR3 is TGTGCCAGCAGACCCCGGGGCCGACAGGGGGCCTACGAGCAGTACTTC.

The chain is built from TRBV18 and TRBJ1-1; 8 nucleotides line up with TRBD1. Trimming at V came to 4 bases and at J to 6 bases, leaving 13 bases not matched to a gene. This CDR3 comprises 16 residues. In germline, CDR1 is KGHSH, CDR2 LQKENI. The CDR3 DNA reads as TGTGCCAGCTCACTTAGTGACCAGGGGGCTGGGGCTGAAGCTTTCTTT. Translated, it gives CASSLSDQGAGAEAFF. The full variable domain, with the rest looked up from reference TRBV18 and TRBJ1-1, is NAGVMQNPRHLVRRRGQEARLRCSPMKGHSHVYWYRQLPEEGLKFMVYLQKENIIDESGMPKERFSAEFPKEGPSILRIQQVVRGDSAAYFCASSLSDQGAGAEAFFGQGTRLTVV.

V gene TRBV19 combines with J gene TRBJ1-2; 9 bases fit TRBD1. V shed 6 bases, J shed 2 bases, and the junction held 4 bases outside the gene matches. Germline lookup yields CDR1 LNHDA and CDR2 SQIVND (reference sequence). This CDR3 is 14 amino acids long. In DNA, the CDR3 is TGTGCCAGTAGGACGACAGGGGGAAACTATGGCTACACCTTC. This gives the protein CASRTTGGNYGYTF.

This clone turned up a few times. The rearrangement links TRBV5-1 to TRBJ2-3; 8 bases are a match to TRBD2. CDR3 length: 14 residues. Per the germline V gene, CDR1 is SGHRS and CDR2 is YFSETQ. V gave up 5 bases and J gave up 4 bases; unmatched junction bases: 6. In nucleotides, the CDR3 is TGCGCCAGCAGATTAGCGGGGTTCGCAGATACGCAGTATTTT. It codes for CASRLAGFADTQYF.

This clone showed up just a few times. The chain links TRBV6-2 or TRBV6-3 to TRBJ1-1; D possibly corresponds to TRBD1 (5 bases). The CDR3 contains 14 residues. In germline, CDR1 is MNHEY, CDR2 SVGEGT. The germline V and J ends were trimmed by 0 bases and 5 bases, with 10 bases remaining between them. CDR3: CASSYSGVETEAFF. The CDR3 nucleotides are TGTGCCAGCAGTTACTCAGGGGTAGAAACTGAAGCTTTCTTT.

The rearrangement joins TRBV27 to TRBJ2-2; D gene uncertain. Deletions cut 1 base from V and 7 bases from J, with 4 bases between. The germline V gene has CDR1 MNHEY and CDR2 SMNVEV (reference sequence). This CDR3 is built from 12 residues. The CDR3 spells CASSLYFGELFF. In nucleotides, the CDR3 is TGTGCCAGCAGTTTATACTTCGGGGAGCTGTTTTTT.

V and J are TRBV12-3 or TRBV12-4 and TRBJ1-4, with D uncertain. The V end lost 7 bases, the J end lost 7 bases, and 7 bases lay between the germline ends. The CDR3 sequence is 11 residues long. For the CDR3, the DNA is TGTGCCAGCACCCCAGGTGAAAAACTGTTTTTT. Encoded protein: CASTPGEKLFF.

V is TRBV27 and J is TRBJ2-7; TRBD2 matches 14 bases. V trimming: 3 bases; J trimming: 2 bases; junction bases outside the gene matches: 6. CDR3 size: 17 residues. From germline, CDR1 is MNHEY and CDR2 SMNVEV (reference sequence). CDR3: CASSFLGTSGGPYEQYF. For the CDR3, the DNA is TGTGCCAGCAGTTTCCTCGGGACTAGCGGGGGACCCTACGAGCAGTACTTC.

This rearrangement joins TRBV20-1 to TRBJ2-7; no clear D. V was pared by 3 bases and J by 6 bases, with 12 bases between. This CDR3 is 12 amino acids long. CDR1 DFQATT and CDR2 SNEGSKA come from the germline V gene (reference sequence). The CDR3 DNA follows: TGCAGTGCTAGTACGGGTGGCGGCGAGCAGTACTTC. Amino acid sequence: CSASTGGGEQYF.

The V gene is TRBV6-2 or TRBV6-3, the J gene TRBJ2-7; 9 nucleotides match TRBD1. The germline CDR1 and CDR2 sequences are MNHEY and SVGEGT. V shed 2 bases, J shed 3 bases, and the junction held 2 bases outside the gene matches. This CDR3 region has 14 residues. The CDR3, as DNA: TGTGCCAGCAGTTACCAGGACAGGGGCTACGAGCAGTACTTC. This gives the protein CASSYQDRGYEQYF.

The J gene is TRBJ1-2, the V gene TRBV2, with 11 bases that match TRBD1. This CDR3 region has 15 residues. Germline V gene sequence: CDR1 SNHLY, CDR2 FYNNEI. The trim removed 6 bases at V and 6 bases at J, leaving 9 bases unmatched. CDR3 amino acids: CASSPIEGQGDGYTF. The CDR3 DNA reads as TGTGCCAGCAGCCCCATCGAGGGACAGGGGGATGGCTACACCTTC.

The V gene is TRBV6-6, the J gene TRBJ2-1; 9 nucleotides agree with TRBD2. The CDR3 is 12 residues long. Germline V CDR1 and CDR2: MNHNY, SVGAGI (reference sequence). V shed 5 bases and J 11 bases; nucleotides not matched to a gene: 4. The CDR3 reads CASSISGGQQFF. CDR3 nucleotides: TGTGCCAGCAGTATCAGCGGGGGGCAGCAGTTCTTC.

V gene TRBV19 combines with J gene TRBJ1-3; 7 nucleotides align to TRBD1. With 9 bases clipped from V and 1 base from J, the junction kept 6 bases outside the gene matches. Germline V gives CDR1 LNHDA, CDR2 SQIVND (reference sequence). The CDR3 extends over 14 amino acids. The CDR3 nucleotides read TGTGCCAGCCACAGGGGCTTTTCTGGAAACACCATATATTTT. Protein product: CASHRGFSGNTIYF.

This sequence joins TRBV30 and TRBJ2-1, with 11 nucleotides matching TRBD1. The ends lost 5 bases at V and 3 bases at J; junction bases unmatched: 12. The CDR3 covers 17 residues. The germline V gene encodes CDR1 GTSNPN and CDR2 SVGIG (reference sequence). The DNA for the CDR3 is TGTGCCTGGGGACAGGGGGCGCCGATTCTAAGCTACAATGAGCAGTTCTTC. Translation: CAWGQGAPILSYNEQFF.

The chain combines TRBV4-1 with TRBJ1-1; the D gene is possibly TRBD1 (5 bases). Trimming removed 0 bases at V and 1 base at J, with 15 bases between. The CDR3 runs to 17 residues. The germline gives CDR1 MGHRA, CDR2 YSYEKL. The CDR3 here is CASSQDGARSRNTEAFF. In nucleotides, the CDR3 is TGCGCCAGCAGCCAAGATGGGGCGCGGTCTCGGAACACTGAAGCTTTCTTT.

The J gene is TRBJ2-7, the V gene TRBV4-3, with 7 bases that match TRBD1. The V gene end was trimmed by 0 bases and the J gene end by 3 bases; junction bases not matched to a gene: 8. Per the germline V gene, CDR1 is LGHNA and CDR2 is YSLEER. This CDR3 is built from 16 residues. CDR3 bases: TGCGCCAGCAGCCAAGATTCGGGACAGAAAAGCTACGAGCAGTACTTC. This encodes CASSQDSGQKSYEQYF.

In this sample, this clone turned up a few times. The V call is TRBV7-8, the J call TRBJ1-3, with TRBD1 matching 8 bases. Germline trimming cut 5 bases from V and 7 bases from J; bases unmatched to any gene: 4. This CDR3 comprises 13 residues. CDR1 is SGHVS and CDR2 is FQNEAQ in the germline V gene. The CDR3 sequence is CASSRRTGNTIYF. The CDR3 DNA reads TGTGCCAGCAGCCGTCGGACAGGGAACACCATATATTTT.

The V gene is TRBV6-5, the J gene TRBJ2-7, with 7 positions matching TRBD1. Germline V gene lookup returns CDR1 MNHEY and CDR2 SVGAGI. V was clipped by 6 bases and J by 2 bases; unmatched bases: 10. The CDR3 is 15 amino acids. Here the CDR3 DNA reads TGTGCCAGCAGGAAAGAGGGGGCCCTTACCTACGAGCAGTACTTC. This codes for CASRKEGALTYEQYF.

This sequence joins TRBV5-1 and TRBJ2-1, with 7 bases aligning to TRBD2. With V trimmed by 2 bases and J by 8 bases, 16 bases remained unmatched. Germline CDR1 and CDR2: SGHRS and YFSETQ. The CDR3 length is 17 residues. DNA of the CDR3: TGCGCCAGCAGCTTATCCGCCACTAGCGCTGGTTTCGATGAGCAGTTCTTC. Encoded protein: CASSLSATSAGFDEQFF.

The V call is TRBV25-1, the J call TRBJ1-1; 7 bases are a match to TRBD1. Germline CDR1 MGHDK, CDR2 SYGVNS. J lost 0 bases, V lost 5 bases, and 9 bases had no gene match. The CDR3 covers 16 residues. CDR3 sequence: CASSTIGQDLNTEAFF. DNA of the CDR3: TGTGCCAGCAGTACTATCGGACAGGACCTGAACACTGAAGCTTTCTTT.

Concerning this clone itself: This CDR3 is also generated by other DNA sequences in the sample. The chain links TRBV18 to TRBJ1-2; 7 bases line up with TRBD1. Germline V gene data show CDR1 as KGHSH and CDR2 as LQKENI. This CDR3 has 13 residues. V trimming: 3 bases; J trimming: 2 bases; junction bases outside the gene matches: 0. The chain's CDR3 is CASSPDRNYGYTF. The CDR3 DNA reads TGTGCCAGCTCACCGGACAGGAACTATGGCTACACCTTC. Using reference TRBV18 and TRBJ1-2 for the parts outside the CDR3, the full variable domain is NAGVMQNPRHLVRRRGQEARLRCSPMKGHSHVYWYRQLPEEGLKFMVYLQKENIIDESGMPKERFSAEFPKEGPSILRIQQVVRGDSAAYFCASSPDRNYGYTFGSGTRLTVV.